These 22 T cell receptor beta chains came from one sample sequenced in a study of technical replicates of blood from several donors. Sequencing was performed with immunoSEQ multiplex PCR; in TCRdb, only in-frame clones are kept and a portion is missing. The table has more than 70,000 clones, 85% to 95% seen once; the top ten hold roughly 0.27%. Sequencing was carried out using T cells isolated from PBMCs. The origin of the receptors is a human donor in good health.

The gene calls are TRBV28 and TRBJ1-5; D remains ambiguous. This CDR3 region has 17 residues. CDR1 MDHEN and CDR2 SYDVKM come from the germline V gene. Trimming shortened V by 3 bases and J by 2 bases, and 17 bases separated the two germline ends. The CDR3 nucleotides read TGTGCCAGCAGTTTTTTCCATGCCGGTCAGGGCAATCAGCCCCAGCATTTT. Its translation: CASSFFHAGQGNQPQHF.

The rearrangement links TRBV7-2 to TRBJ2-3, with D unclear. Germline values: CDR1 SGHTA, CDR2 FQGNSA. V lost 6 bases, J lost 0 bases, and 13 bases lay in between. CDR3 length equals 15 residues. CDR3 protein: CASSLLSLSTDTQYF. The CDR3, as DNA: TGTGCCAGCAGTCTCCTTTCCCTTAGCACAGATACGCAGTATTTT.

V usage is TRBV6-1 and J usage is TRBJ1-2; TRBD1 agrees at 7 bases. The junction had 5 bases not matched to a gene; V was cut back by 6 bases and J by 4 bases. The CDR3 has 13 residues. Germline assignment: CDR1 MNHNS and CDR2 SASEGT. The CDR3 coding sequence is TGTGCCAGCAGGACAGGGTCCAGCTATGGCTACACCTTC. It encodes CASRTGSSYGYTF.

The CDR3 coding sequence is TGTGCCAGCAGTGAAGTAGGAGGTGGCAATCAGCCCCAGCATTTT. Protein product: CASSEVGGGNQPQHF. This chain joins TRBV2 and TRBJ1-5, with D hard to call. This CDR3 is built from 15 residues. Germline CDR1 SNHLY, CDR2 FYNNEI. V lost 1 base, J lost 2 bases, and 9 bases lay in between.

This chain joins TRBV7-9 and TRBJ1-2, with D possibly matching TRBD1 (5 bases). In germline, CDR1 is SEHNR, CDR2 FQNEAQ (reference sequence). The CDR3 covers 14 residues. The V end lost 0 bases, the J end lost 7 bases, and 12 bases lay between the germline ends. The CDR3 spells CASSLALGVGGYTF. The CDR3, as DNA: TGTGCCAGCAGCTTAGCGCTAGGGGTTGGTGGCTACACCTTC.

The V call is TRBV18, the J call TRBJ1-2; tentative D call: TRBD1 (6 bases). The length of the CDR3 is 15 residues. Trimming pared 3 bases from V and 4 bases from J, leaving 15 bases between. The germline gives CDR1 KGHSH, CDR2 LQKENI. CDR3 in amino acids: CASSPSDLRGYGYTF. The CDR3, as DNA: TGTGCCAGCTCACCCTCGGACCTCAGGGGCTATGGCTACACCTTC.

The chain employs TRBV28 and TRBJ1-5; D might be TRBD1 (6 bases). This CDR3 has 14 residues. From germline, CDR1 is MDHEN and CDR2 SYDVKM. Trimming took 4 bases from V and 5 from J, leaving 12 bases between them. This CDR3 reads CASSSLTGYQPQHF. DNA for the CDR3: TGTGCCAGCAGTTCACTTACAGGGTATCAGCCCCAGCATTTT.

The CDR3 bases are TGCGCCAGCAGCCAAGAAGAGAGGGAAGCTTTCTTT. This encodes CASSQEEREAFF. The chain employs TRBV4-1 and TRBJ1-1; D is unresolved. Germline V gene sequence: CDR1 MGHRA, CDR2 YSYEKL. Trimming stripped 0 bases from V and 8 bases from J, with 7 bases between. The CDR3 length is 12 residues.

The chain carries TRBV28 and TRBJ2-7; possibly TRBD2 for D (5 bases). V was trimmed by 4 bases and J by 4 bases, leaving 11 bases between them. Germline assignment: CDR1 MDHEN and CDR2 SYDVKM. The CDR3 is 13 residues long. The CDR3 protein is CASSSLEGYEQYF. CDR3 nucleotide sequence: TGTGCCAGCAGTTCACTCGAGGGTTACGAGCAGTACTTC.

This chain joins TRBV5-4 and TRBJ1-4; 7 positions match TRBD1. From germline, CDR1 is SGHNT and CDR2 YYREEE (reference sequence). This CDR3 spans 13 amino acids. With V trimmed by 2 bases and J by 7 bases, 2 bases remained unmatched. CDR3 sequence reads: CASSLGGGEKLFF. For the CDR3, the DNA is TGTGCCAGCAGCTTAGGGGGCGGTGAAAAACTGTTTTTT.

This clone has a handful of counts. This chain uses TRBV6-6 with TRBJ1-1, with 8 positions matching TRBD1. The CDR3 runs 12 residues. The germline V gene encodes CDR1 MNHNY and CDR2 SVGAGI (reference sequence). J lost 8 bases, V lost 5 bases, and 4 bases had no gene match. As DNA, the CDR3 is TGTGCCAGCAGTACGGACAGGGAGGAAGCTTTCTTT. Translated, it gives CASSTDREEAFF.

This chain uses TRBV5-1 with TRBJ2-2; unclear D gene. Germline V gene lookup returns CDR1 SGHRS and CDR2 YFSETQ. V lost 6 bases to trimming and J lost 3 bases, with 6 bases between them. There are 12 residues in the CDR3. For the CDR3, the DNA is TGCGCCAGCAAAGGAGACACCGGGGAGCTGTTTTTT. As protein: CASKGDTGELFF.

The V call is TRBV6-6, the J call TRBJ2-2; 8 nucleotides align to TRBD1. Germline CDR1 MNHNY, CDR2 SVGAGI (reference sequence). With 5 bases clipped from V and 5 bases from J, the junction kept 7 bases outside the gene matches. This CDR3 comprises 15 residues. CDR3 region: CASSPGQERTGELFF. CDR3 nucleotide sequence: TGTGCCAGCAGTCCGGGACAGGAGCGAACCGGGGAGCTGTTTTTT.

The genes are TRBV6-5 and TRBJ2-2; 8 bases are shared with TRBD2. V shed 0 bases, J shed 4 bases, and the junction held 4 bases outside the gene matches. CDR1 MNHEY and CDR2 SVGAGI come from the germline V gene. The CDR3 totals 16 residues. The CDR3 DNA is TGTGCCAGCAGTTACTCTCGGGAGGGACCCACCGGGGAGCTGTTTTTT. Encoded protein: CASSYSREGPTGELFF.

The chain links TRBV5-8 to TRBJ2-5; 7 nucleotides line up with TRBD2. This CDR3 is built from 16 residues. Germline-derived CDR1 and CDR2 are SGHTS and YDEGEE. The V gene end was trimmed by 4 bases and the J gene end by 5 bases; junction bases not matched to a gene: 14. DNA for the CDR3: TGTGCCAGCAGCCTAGGAGCGGGACGGGCGTTGGAGACCCAGTACTTC. Translated, it gives CASSLGAGRALETQYF. Looking up the rest from reference TRBV5-8 and TRBJ2-5 gives the full variable domain: EAGVTQSPTHLIKTRGQQATLRCSPISGHTSVYWYQQALGLGLQFLLWYDEGEERNRGNFPPRFSGRQFPNYSSELNVNALELEDSALYLCASSLGAGRALETQYFGPGTRLLVL.

This chain links TRBV9 with TRBJ1-4; D may be TRBD1 (6 bases). The CDR3 runs 14 residues. Trimming stripped 0 bases from V and 7 bases from J, with 10 bases between. Germline-derived CDR1 and CDR2 are SGDLS and YYNGEE. The DNA of the CDR3 is TGTGCCAGCAGCGTAGGAGGGGGTGGTGAAAAACTGTTTTTT. Its protein product is CASSVGGGGEKLFF.

The rearrangement joins TRBV30 to TRBJ2-3; possibly TRBD2 for D (7 bases). The germline gives CDR1 GTSNPN, CDR2 SVGIG (reference sequence). V was shortened by 0 bases and J by 2 bases, with 12 bases between the two germline ends. CDR3 length: 15 amino acids. Written as DNA, the CDR3 is TGTGCCTGGAGTGTAGGGGGGGCTCCCACAGATACGCAGTATTTT. Its protein is CAWSVGGAPTDTQYF.

V is TRBV19 and J is TRBJ2-5, with 10 bases identical to TRBD1. Looked up from germline, CDR1 is LNHDA and CDR2 is SQIVND (reference sequence). This CDR3 is built from 13 residues. The CDR3 region is CASGTGAQETQYF. The CDR3 region has the DNA TGTGCATCCGGGACAGGGGCCCAAGAGACCCAGTACTTC.

This clone has just one count. V usage is TRBV12-5 and J usage is TRBJ1-1; perhaps TRBD1 as D (6 bases). With 1 base removed from V and 0 bases from J, the gap between germline ends came to 9 bases. Germline V gene sequence: CDR1 LGHNT, CDR2 FRNRAP. The CDR3 has 15 amino acids. CDR3 residues: CASGLDRALNTEAFF. DNA for the CDR3: TGTGCTAGTGGTTTGGACAGGGCTTTGAACACTGAAGCTTTCTTT.

The chain links TRBV7-6 to TRBJ2-2; 7 bases match TRBD2. The length of the CDR3 is 15 residues. The V gene end was trimmed by 5 bases and the J gene end by 5 bases; junction bases not matched to a gene: 8. CDR1 is SGHVS and CDR2 is FNYEAQ in the germline V gene. The CDR3 region is CASSPREAMTGELFF. CDR3 DNA sequence: TGTGCCAGCAGCCCCCGGGAGGCAATGACCGGGGAGCTGTTTTTT.

J is TRBJ2-5 and V is TRBV19; the match to TRBD1 covers 12 bases. The junction had 11 bases not matched to a gene; V was cut back by 5 bases and J by 4 bases. The germline CDR1 and CDR2 sequences are LNHDA and SQIVND (reference sequence). This CDR3 is built from 17 residues. Here the CDR3 DNA reads TGTGCCAGTAGTGGCGAGGGACAGGGGGCGCGGAGAGAGACCCAGTACTTC. It translates to CASSGEGQGARRETQYF.

The V gene is TRBV5-1, the J gene TRBJ2-7; TRBD2 might be the D (6 bases). The V gene lost 0 bases and the J gene lost 5 bases, with 18 bases spanning the gap. The CDR3 contains 16 residues. Germline lookup yields CDR1 SGHRS and CDR2 YFSETQ. Here the CDR3 DNA reads TGCGCCAGCAGCTTGGCCCCACGGCGGGATGGTAACGAGCAGTACTTC. Protein: CASSLAPRRDGNEQYF.